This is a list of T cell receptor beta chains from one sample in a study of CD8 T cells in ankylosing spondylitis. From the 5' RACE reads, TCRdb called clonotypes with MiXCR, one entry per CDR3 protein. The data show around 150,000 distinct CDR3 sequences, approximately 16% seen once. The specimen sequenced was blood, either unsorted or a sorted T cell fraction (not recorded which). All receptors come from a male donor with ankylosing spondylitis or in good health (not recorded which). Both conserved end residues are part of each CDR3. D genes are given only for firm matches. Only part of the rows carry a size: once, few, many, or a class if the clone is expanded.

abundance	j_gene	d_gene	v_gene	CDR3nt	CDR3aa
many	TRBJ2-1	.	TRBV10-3	TGTGCCATCAGTGAGTCTTACAATGAGCAGTTCTTC	CAISESYNEQFF
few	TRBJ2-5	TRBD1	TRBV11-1	TGTGCCAGCAGTTCCCACGTCGGGACAGGGGAAGAGACCCAGTACTTC	CASSSHVGTGEETQYF
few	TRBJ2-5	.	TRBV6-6	TGTGCCAGCAGTTTGCGAGTTCTGGGGACCCAGTACTTC	CASSLRVLGTQYF
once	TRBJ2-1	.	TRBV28	TGTGCCAGCAGCCTTCTGGGGGGCGGGTACAATGAGCAGTTCTTC	CASSLLGGGYNEQFF
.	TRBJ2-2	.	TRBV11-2	TGTGCCAGCAGCTTAGCTCACGGGGAGCTGTTTTTT	CASSLAHGELFF
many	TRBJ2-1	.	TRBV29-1	TGCAGCGTTGAAGGGGACAAAGACAATGAGCAGTTCTTC	CSVEGDKDNEQFF
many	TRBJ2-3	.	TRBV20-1	TGCAGTGCTAGCAAGGGGGAAGGCACGCAGTATTTT	CSASKGEGTQYF
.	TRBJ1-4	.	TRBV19	TGTGCCACCCACGGTCAGGCAACTAATGAAAAACTGTTTTTT	CATHGQATNEKLFF
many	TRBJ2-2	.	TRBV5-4	TGTGCCAGCAGCTTCATGAGCGTTAGGACCGGGGAGCTGTTTTTT	CASSFMSVRTGELFF
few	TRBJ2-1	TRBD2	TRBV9	TGTGCCAGCAGCTGGTCCGGGACTAGCGCCGACAATGAGCAGTTCTTC	CASSWSGTSADNEQFF
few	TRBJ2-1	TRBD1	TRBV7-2	TGTGCCAGCAGCTCGGACAGGGCGTCTGAGCAGTTCTTC	CASSSDRASEQFF
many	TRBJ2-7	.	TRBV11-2	TGTGCCAGCAGCTCGGCCTCGTCGGACGGAGACCTTTACTTC	CASSSASSDGDLYF
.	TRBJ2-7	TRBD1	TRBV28	TGTGCCAGCAGTCCGTTTGGGACAGGGGCCTACGAGCAGTACTTC	CASSPFGTGAYEQYF
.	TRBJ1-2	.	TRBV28	TGTGCCAGCAGTTTCTTTGCCGGGTATGGCTACACCTTC	CASSFFAGYGYTF
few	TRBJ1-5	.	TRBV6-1	TGTGCCAGCAGTGAATACCCAAGAACAACTCAGCCCCAGCATTTT	CASSEYPRTTQPQHF
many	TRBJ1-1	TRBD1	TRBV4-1	TGCGCCAGCAGCCAACCCTACAGGGGGATGAACACTGAAGCTTTCTTT	CASSQPYRGMNTEAFF
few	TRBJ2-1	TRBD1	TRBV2	TGTGCCAGCACTGGACAGGGGGCGATCAATGAGCAGTTCTTC	CASTGQGAINEQFF
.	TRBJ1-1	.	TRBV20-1	TGCAGTGCTAGTGTTCGGGGGAACACCGAAGCTTTCTTT	CSASVRGNTEAFF
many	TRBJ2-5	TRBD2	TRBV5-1	TGCGCCAGCAGCGACGGACTAGCCAAAGAGACCCAGTACTTC	CASSDGLAKETQYF
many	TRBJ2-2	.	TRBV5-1	TGCGCCAGCAGCTTGGAAGGGCCCGGCACCGGGGAGCTGTTTTTT	CASSLEGPGTGELFF
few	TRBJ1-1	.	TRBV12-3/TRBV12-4	TGTGCCAGCAGTTTAGCTACAACAAGTAACACTGAAGCTTTCTTT	CASSLATTSNTEAFF
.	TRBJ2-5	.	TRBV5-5	TGTGCCAGCAGCCCGGACAGATGGGGAGAGACCCAGTACTTC	CASSPDRWGETQYF
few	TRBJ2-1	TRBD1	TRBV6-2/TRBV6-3	TGTGCCAGCAGGGCCCGGACAGGGGGAGTAAATGAGCAGTTCTTC	CASRARTGGVNEQFF
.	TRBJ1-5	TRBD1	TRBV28	TGTGCCAGCAGCCCCCCATCCGGGACAGGGAGCCAGCCCCAGCATTTT	CASSPPSGTGSQPQHF
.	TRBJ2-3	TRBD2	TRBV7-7	TGTGCCAGCAGCTCCATAGCGGGAGGAGTAGCAGATACGCAGTATTTT	CASSSIAGGVADTQYF
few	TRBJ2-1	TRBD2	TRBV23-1	TGCGCCAGCATTAAGACTAGCGGGAGTACCGATGAGCAGTTCTTC	CASIKTSGSTDEQFF
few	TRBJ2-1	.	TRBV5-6	TGTGCCAGCAGCTTGATGCCCACCCTCTCCTACAATGAGCAGTTCTTC	CASSLMPTLSYNEQFF
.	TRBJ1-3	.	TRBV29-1	TGCAGCGTTCGGACAGCTGGAAACACCATATATTTT	CSVRTAGNTIYF
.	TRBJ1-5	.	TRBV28	TGTGCCAGCACCCCCGGGGAAATTAGCAATCAGCCCCAGCATTTT	CASTPGEISNQPQHF
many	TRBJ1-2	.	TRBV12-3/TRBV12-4	TGTGCCAGCAGTTTGGCCTCTGACTATGGCTACACCTTC	CASSLASDYGYTF
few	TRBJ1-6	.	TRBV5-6	TGTGCCAGCAGCCAGGATGAAAATTCACCCCTCCACTTT	CASSQDENSPLHF
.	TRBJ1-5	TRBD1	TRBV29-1	TGCAGCGCCGCAGGGACAGCTCCGGATCAGCCCCAGCATTTT	CSAAGTAPDQPQHF
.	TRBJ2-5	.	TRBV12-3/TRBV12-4	TGTGCCAGCAGTTTGCGAGAGCAAGAGACCCAGTACTTC	CASSLREQETQYF
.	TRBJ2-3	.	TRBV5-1	TGCGCCAGCAGCCAAAGAAGACTAGTTAGCACAGATACGCAGTATTTT	CASSQRRLVSTDTQYF
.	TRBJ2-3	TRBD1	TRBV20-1	TGCAGTGCTCCGACAGGGTCGGATACGCAGTATTTT	CSAPTGSDTQYF
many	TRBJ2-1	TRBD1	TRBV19	TGTGCCAGTAGCCCTTGGGCTGCTGGACAGGGCCGCTACAATGAGCAGTTCTTC	CASSPWAAGQGRYNEQFF
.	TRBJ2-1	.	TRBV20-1	TGCAGTGCTAGAGATCGGAATAGCAGGAGCTCCTACAATGAGCAGTTCTTC	CSARDRNSRSSYNEQFF
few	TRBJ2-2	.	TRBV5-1	TGCGCCAGCAGCTTGGAGGCGAACACCGGGGAGCTGTTTTTT	CASSLEANTGELFF
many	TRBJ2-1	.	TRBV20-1	TGCAGTGCTAGATTCTATGAGCAGTTCTTC	CSARFYEQFF
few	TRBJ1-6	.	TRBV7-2	TGTGCCAGCAGCCCATCTTCGGGGAGGTATTCACCCCTCCACTTT	CASSPSSGRYSPLHF
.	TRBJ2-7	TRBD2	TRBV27	TGTGCCAGCAGTTCAGGGGCTAGCGGGAAGGGCGAGCAGTACTTC	CASSSGASGKGEQYF
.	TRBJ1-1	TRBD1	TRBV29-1	TGCAGCGTAGGACAGGGCGGGATCAGCTCCGCGAACACTGAAGCTTTCTTT	CSVGQGGISSANTEAFF
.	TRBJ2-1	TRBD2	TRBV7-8	TGTGCCAGCGGAGCGGGAGTCAACAATGAGCAGTTCTTC	CASGAGVNNEQFF
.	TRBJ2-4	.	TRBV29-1	TGCAGCGTTGAAGGCGGGGAGCTAAACATTCAGTACTTC	CSVEGGELNIQYF
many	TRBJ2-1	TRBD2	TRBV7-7	TGTGCCAGCAGCTTATCGGGGACTAGCGTAACTGAGCAGTTCTTC	CASSLSGTSVTEQFF
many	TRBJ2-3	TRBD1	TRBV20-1	TGCAGTGCTTCTCAGGGGGCGGCAGATACGCAGTATTTT	CSASQGAADTQYF
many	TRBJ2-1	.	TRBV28	TGTGCCAGCAGCACCCCCAGGGAGCAGTTCTTC	CASSTPREQFF
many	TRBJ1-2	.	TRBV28	TGTGCCAGCAGTTTACCAGGGATCGGCTACACCTTC	CASSLPGIGYTF
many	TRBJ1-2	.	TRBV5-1	TGCGCCAGCAGCGTCGAGTACCTCTATGGCTACACCTTC	CASSVEYLYGYTF
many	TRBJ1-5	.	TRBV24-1	TGTGCCACCAGTGATTTTAACACAGCCCAGCATTTT	CATSDFNTAQHF
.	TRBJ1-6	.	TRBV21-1	TGTGCCAGCATGACGTACCGGGACACCTCTTCACCCCTCCACTTT	CASMTYRDTSSPLHF
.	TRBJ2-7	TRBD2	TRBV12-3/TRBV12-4	TGTGCCAGCAGTTTTGGACTAGCGGGAGGAACTCTCTCCTACGAGCAGTACTTC	CASSFGLAGGTLSYEQYF
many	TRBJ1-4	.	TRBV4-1	TGCGCCAGCAGACCCAGACAGATAACAACTAATGAAAAACTGTTTTTT	CASRPRQITTNEKLFF
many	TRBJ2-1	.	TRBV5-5	TGTGCCAGCAGCTTGTTGTTCTCCTACAATGAGCAGTTCTTC	CASSLLFSYNEQFF
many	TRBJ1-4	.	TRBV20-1	TGCAGTGCTAGAGCTAAGTGGGACGGCCTACGTAATGAAAAACTGTTTTTT	CSARAKWDGLRNEKLFF
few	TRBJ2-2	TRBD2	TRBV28	TGTGCCAGCAGTTTATCAGCTAGCGGGAGGGCCGGCGGGGAGCTGTTTTTT	CASSLSASGRAGGELFF
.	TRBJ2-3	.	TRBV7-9	TGTGCCAGCAGCTTATCGTCGGATTCGGATACGCAGTATTTT	CASSLSSDSDTQYF
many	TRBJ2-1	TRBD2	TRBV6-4	TGTGCCAGCAAACGACTAGCGGGCTCCTACAATGAGCAGTTCTTC	CASKRLAGSYNEQFF
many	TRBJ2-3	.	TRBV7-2	TGTGCCAGCAGCTCGCGATACAGCTTTCTTAACTCCACAGATACGCAGTATTTT	CASSSRYSFLNSTDTQYF
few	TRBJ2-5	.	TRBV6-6	TGTGCCAGCAGTTACTCCCCCCGGGACTCTATTACAAAAGAGACCCAGTACTTC	CASSYSPRDSITKETQYF